The source of this TCR beta chain is a study of OX40 agonist ivuxolimab in advanced cancers. In the study overall: Enrollees could have had prior anti-PD-1, anti-PD-L1 or anti-CTLA-4 therapy, which roughly 40% had received. Patients achieving partial responses numbered three: one hepatocellular carcinoma case and two cutaneous melanoma cases. Findings and limits, study-wide: Several nonresponders also turned out to have low normalized T-cell clonal expansion. The study found that CD8+ T cells averaged more expanded clones than CD4+.

The CDR3 runs to 14 residues. Germline V lookup: CDR1 SNHLY, CDR2 FYNNEI. Trimming left V 6 bases short and J 7 bases short, with 18 bases between. Concerning this clone itself: Its antigen is not identified.

TCRdb's table, derived via immunoSEQ multiplex PCR, lists solely in-frame clones and lacks some. The repertoire holds roughly 64,000 clones, with approximately 78% as singletons. The sequenced sample was CD4+ or CD8+ T cells sorted from blood, obtained in a trial of the OX40 agonist ivuxolimab. This receptor was obtained from an adult with an advanced solid tumor such as melanoma, head and neck, liver or kidney cancer. The V and J genes are TRBV2 and TRBJ1-2, with a tentative D call TRBD1 (6 bases). For the CDR3, the DNA is TGTGCCAGCAGATATTCAGGGGCAGCGAGTGGCTACACCTTC. Protein: CASRYSGAASGYTF.